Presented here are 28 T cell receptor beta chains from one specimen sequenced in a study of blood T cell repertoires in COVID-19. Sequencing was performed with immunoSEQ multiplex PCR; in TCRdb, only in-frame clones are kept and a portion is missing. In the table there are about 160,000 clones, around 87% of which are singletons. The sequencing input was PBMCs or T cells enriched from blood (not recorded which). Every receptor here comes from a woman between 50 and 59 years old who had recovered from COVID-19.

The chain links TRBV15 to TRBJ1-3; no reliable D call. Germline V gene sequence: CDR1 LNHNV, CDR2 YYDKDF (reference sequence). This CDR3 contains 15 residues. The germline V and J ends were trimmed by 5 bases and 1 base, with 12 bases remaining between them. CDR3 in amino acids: CATSPVRQSGNTIYF. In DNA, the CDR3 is TGTGCCACCAGCCCGGTGAGGCAGTCTGGAAACACCATATATTTT.

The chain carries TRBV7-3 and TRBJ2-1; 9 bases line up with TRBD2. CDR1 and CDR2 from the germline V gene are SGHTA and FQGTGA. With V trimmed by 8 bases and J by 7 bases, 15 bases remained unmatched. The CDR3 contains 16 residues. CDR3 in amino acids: CASAGEAGGLLNEQFF. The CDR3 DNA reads TGTGCCAGCGCCGGGGAGGCGGGGGGGCTCCTAAATGAGCAGTTCTTC.

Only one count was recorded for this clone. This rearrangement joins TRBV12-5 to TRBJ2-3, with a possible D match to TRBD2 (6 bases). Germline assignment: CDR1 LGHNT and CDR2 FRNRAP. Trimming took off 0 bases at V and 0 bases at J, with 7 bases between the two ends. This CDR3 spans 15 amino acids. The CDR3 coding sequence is TGTGCTAGTGGTTTGGTGGGGGGAAGCACAGATACGCAGTATTTT. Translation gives CASGLVGGSTDTQYF.

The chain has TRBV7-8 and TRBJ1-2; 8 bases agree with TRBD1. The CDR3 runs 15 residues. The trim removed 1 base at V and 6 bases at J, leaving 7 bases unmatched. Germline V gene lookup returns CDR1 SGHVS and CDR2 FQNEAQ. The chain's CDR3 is CASSLVPGGDNGYTF. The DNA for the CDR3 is TGTGCCAGCAGCTTAGTCCCAGGGGGCGACAATGGCTACACCTTC.

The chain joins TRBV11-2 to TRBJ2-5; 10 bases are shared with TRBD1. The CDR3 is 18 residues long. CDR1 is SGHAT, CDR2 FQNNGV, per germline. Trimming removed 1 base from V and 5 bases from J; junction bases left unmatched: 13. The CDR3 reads CASSLGRGDRGWMETQYF. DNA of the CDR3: TGTGCCAGCAGCTTAGGTCGTGGGGACAGGGGATGGATGGAGACCCAGTACTTC.

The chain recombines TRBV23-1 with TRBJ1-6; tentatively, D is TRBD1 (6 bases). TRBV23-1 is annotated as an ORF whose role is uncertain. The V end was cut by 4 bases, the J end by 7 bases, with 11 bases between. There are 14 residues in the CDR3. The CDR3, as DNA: TGCGCCAGCAGTCGGAGGCAGGGGAATTCACCCCTCCACTTT. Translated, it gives CASSRRQGNSPLHF.

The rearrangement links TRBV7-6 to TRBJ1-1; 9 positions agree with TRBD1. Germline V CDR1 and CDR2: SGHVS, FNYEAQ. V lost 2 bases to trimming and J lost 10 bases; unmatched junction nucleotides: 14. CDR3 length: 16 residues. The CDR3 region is CASSLRTGVLLGGAFF. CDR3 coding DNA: TGTGCCAGCAGCTTAAGGACAGGGGTTCTACTGGGGGGAGCTTTCTTT. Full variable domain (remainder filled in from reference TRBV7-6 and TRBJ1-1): GAGVSQSPRYKVTKRGQDVALRCDPISGHVSLYWYRQALGQGPEFLTYFNYEAQQDKSGLPNDRFSAERPEGSISTLTIQRTEQRDSAMYRCASSLRTGVLLGGAFFGQGTRLTVV.

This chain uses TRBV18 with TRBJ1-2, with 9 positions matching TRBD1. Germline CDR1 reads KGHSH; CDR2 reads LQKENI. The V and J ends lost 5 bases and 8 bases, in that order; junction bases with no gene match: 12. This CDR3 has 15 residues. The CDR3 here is CASSSSRTGQGGYTF. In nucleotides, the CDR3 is TGTGCCAGCTCATCAAGCCGAACGGGACAGGGCGGCTACACCTTC. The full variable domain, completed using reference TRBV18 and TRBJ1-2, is NAGVMQNPRHLVRRRGQEARLRCSPMKGHSHVYWYRQLPEEGLKFMVYLQKENIIDESGMPKERFSAEFPKEGPSILRIQQVVRGDSAAYFCASSSSRTGQGGYTFGSGTRLTVV.

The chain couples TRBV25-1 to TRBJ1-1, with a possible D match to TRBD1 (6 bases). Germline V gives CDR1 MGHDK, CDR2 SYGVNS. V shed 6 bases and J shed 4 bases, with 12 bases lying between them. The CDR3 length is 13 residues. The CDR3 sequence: CASRFSDSTEAFF. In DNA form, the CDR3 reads TGTGCCAGCAGGTTTTCGGACAGCACTGAAGCTTTCTTT. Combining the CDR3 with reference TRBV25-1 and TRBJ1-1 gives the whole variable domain EADIYQTPRYLVIGTGKKITLECSQTMGHDKMYWYQQDPGMELHLIHYSYGVNSTEKGDLSSESTVSRIRTEHFPLTLESARPSHTSQYLCASRFSDSTEAFFGQGTRLTVV.

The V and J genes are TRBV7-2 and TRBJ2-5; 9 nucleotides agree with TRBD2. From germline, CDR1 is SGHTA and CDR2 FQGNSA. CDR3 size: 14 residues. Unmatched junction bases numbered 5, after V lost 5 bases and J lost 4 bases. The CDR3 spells CASSRGTSSETQYF. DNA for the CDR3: TGTGCCAGCAGCCGTGGGACTAGCTCAGAGACCCAGTACTTC.

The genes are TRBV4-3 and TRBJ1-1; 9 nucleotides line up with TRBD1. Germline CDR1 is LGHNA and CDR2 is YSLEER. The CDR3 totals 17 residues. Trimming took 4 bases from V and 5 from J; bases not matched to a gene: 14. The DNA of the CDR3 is TGCGCCAGCAGCCTCTATGGCTCGGGACAGGGCAGGACTGAAGCTTTCTTT. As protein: CASSLYGSGQGRTEAFF.

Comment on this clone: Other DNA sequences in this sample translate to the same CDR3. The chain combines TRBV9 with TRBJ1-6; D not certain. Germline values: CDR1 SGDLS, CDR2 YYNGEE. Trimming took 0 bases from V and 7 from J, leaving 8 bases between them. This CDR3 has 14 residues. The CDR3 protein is CASSVGQENSPLHF. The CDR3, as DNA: TGTGCCAGCAGCGTAGGACAAGAGAATTCACCCCTCCACTTT.

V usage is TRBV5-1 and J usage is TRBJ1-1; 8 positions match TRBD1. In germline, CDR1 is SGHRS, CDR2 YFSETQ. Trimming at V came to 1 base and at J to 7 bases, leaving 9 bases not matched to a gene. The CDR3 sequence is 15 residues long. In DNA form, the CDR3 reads TGCGCCAGCAGCTTGTTGTTGACAGGGGATGGTGAAGCTTTCTTT. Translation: CASSLLLTGDGEAFF.

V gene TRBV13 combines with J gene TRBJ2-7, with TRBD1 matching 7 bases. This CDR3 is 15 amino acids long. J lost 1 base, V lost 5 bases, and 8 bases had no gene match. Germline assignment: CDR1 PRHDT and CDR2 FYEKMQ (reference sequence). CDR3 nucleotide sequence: TGTGCCAGCAGCGAAGGGGGCCAGGTTTCCTACGAGCAGTACTTC. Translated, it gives CASSEGGQVSYEQYF.

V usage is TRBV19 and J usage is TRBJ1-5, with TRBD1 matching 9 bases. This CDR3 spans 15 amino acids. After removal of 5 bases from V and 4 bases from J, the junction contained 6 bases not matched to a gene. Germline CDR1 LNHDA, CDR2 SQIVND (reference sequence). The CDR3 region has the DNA TGTGCCAGTAGTCAGGACAGGGGAGGAAATCAGCCCCAGCATTTT. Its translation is CASSQDRGGNQPQHF.

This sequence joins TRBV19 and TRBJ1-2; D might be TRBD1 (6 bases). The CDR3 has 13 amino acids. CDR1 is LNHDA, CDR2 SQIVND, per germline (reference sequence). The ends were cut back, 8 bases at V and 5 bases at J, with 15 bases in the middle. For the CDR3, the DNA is TGTGCCAGTTCACAGGGAACAAATTATGGCTACACCTTC. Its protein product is CASSQGTNYGYTF.

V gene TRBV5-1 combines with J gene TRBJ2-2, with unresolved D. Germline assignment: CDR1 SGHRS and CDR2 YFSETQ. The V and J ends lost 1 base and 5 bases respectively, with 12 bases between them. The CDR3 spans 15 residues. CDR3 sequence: CASSLRSQATGELFF. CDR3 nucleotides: TGCGCCAGCAGCTTGAGGTCCCAGGCGACCGGGGAGCTGTTTTTT.

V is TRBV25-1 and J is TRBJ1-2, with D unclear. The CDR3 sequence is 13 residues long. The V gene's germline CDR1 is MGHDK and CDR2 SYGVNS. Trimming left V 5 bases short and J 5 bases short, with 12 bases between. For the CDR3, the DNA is TGTGCCAGCAGTAAACGGGTGGGTTATGGCTACACCTTC. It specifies CASSKRVGYGYTF.

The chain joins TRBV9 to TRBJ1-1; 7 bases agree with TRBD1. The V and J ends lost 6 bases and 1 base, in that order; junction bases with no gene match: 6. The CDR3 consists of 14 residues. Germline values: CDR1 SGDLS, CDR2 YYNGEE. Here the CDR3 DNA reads TGTGCCAGCACCGGAAGACAGGGGAACACTGAAGCTTTCTTT. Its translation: CASTGRQGNTEAFF.

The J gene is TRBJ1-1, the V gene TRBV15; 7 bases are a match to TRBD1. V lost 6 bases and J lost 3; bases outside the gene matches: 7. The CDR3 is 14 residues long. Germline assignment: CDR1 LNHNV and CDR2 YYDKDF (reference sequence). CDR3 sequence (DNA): TGTGCCACCAGACTGACAGGGTCCGACACTGAAGCTTTCTTT. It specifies CATRLTGSDTEAFF.

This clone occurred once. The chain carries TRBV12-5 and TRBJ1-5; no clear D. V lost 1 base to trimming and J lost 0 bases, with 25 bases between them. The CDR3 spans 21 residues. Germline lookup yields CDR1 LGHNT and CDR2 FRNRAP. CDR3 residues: CASGLATRSAGGGYSNQPQHF. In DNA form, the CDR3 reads TGTGCTAGTGGTTTGGCCACCCGATCTGCAGGAGGAGGTTATAGCAATCAGCCCCAGCATTTT.

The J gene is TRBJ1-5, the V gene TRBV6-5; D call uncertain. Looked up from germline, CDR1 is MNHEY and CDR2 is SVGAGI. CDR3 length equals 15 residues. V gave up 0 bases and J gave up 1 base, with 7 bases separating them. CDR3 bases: TGTGCCAGCAGTTACTCAGGCGGGAGCAATCAGCCCCAGCATTTT. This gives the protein CASSYSGGSNQPQHF.

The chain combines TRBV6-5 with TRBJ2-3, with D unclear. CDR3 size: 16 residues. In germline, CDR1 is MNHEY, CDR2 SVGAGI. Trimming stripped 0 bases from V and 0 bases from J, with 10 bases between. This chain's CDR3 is CASSYSSLTSTDTQYF. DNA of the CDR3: TGTGCCAGCAGTTACTCGTCACTCACGAGCACAGATACGCAGTATTTT.

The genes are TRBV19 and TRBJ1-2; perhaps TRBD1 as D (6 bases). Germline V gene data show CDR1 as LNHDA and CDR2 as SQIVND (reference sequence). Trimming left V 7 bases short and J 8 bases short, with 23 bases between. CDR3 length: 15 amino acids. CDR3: CASTPGGRGAAGYTF. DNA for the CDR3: TGTGCCAGTACCCCCGGCGGCAGGGGCGCAGCAGGCTACACCTTC. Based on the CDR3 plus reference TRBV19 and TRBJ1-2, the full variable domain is DGGITQSPKYLFRKEGQNVTLSCEQNLNHDAMYWYRQDPGQGLRLIYYSQIVNDFQKGDIAEGYSVSREKKESFPLTVTSAQKNPTAFYLCASTPGGRGAAGYTFGSGTRLTVV.

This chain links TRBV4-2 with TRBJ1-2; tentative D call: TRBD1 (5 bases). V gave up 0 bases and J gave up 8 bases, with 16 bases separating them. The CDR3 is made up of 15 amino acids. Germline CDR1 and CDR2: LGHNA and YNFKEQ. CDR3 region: CASSQDLREEGGYTF. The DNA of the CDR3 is TGTGCCAGCAGCCAAGATCTCAGGGAAGAAGGGGGCTACACCTTC.

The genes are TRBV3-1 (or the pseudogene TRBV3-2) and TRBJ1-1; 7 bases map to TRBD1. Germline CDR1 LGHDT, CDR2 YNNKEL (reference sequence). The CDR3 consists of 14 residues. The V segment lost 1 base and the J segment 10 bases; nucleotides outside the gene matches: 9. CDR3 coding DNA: TGTGCCAGCAGCCAAGGGCAGGGACAGTCCCCAGCTTTCTTT. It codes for CASSQGQGQSPAFF.

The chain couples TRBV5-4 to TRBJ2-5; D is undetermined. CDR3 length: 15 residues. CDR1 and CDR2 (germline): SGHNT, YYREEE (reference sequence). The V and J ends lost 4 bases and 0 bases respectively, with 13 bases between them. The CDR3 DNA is TGTGCCAGCAGCCCCCGACCGAGGTACCAAGAGACCCAGTACTTC. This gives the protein CASSPRPRYQETQYF.

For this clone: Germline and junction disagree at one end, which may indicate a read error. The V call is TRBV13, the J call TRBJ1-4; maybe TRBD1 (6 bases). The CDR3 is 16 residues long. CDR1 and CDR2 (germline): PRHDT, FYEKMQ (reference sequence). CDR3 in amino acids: CASSLGHGQRNEKLFF. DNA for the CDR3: TGTGCCAGCAGCTTAGGCCATGGACAGCGTAATGAAAAGCTGTTTTTT.